The 16 T cell receptor beta chains listed next were all sequenced from one sample in a study of response to subunit inactivated influenza vaccine. TCRdb processed the RT-PCR reads anew with MiXCR; each CDR3 protein has one entry. The data contain hundreds of thousands of distinct CDR3 sequences, roughly 18% of them singletons. This specimen consisted of PBMCs from blood, obtained 4 to 6 days after vaccination. The source is a man aged 50 or older who received an inactivated influenza vaccine.

This clonotype was counted only a few times. This chain links TRBV7-2 with TRBJ2-1; 11 positions agree with TRBD1. CDR3 length equals 17 residues. Germline CDR1 and CDR2: SGHTA and FQGNSA. Trimming removed 4 bases from V and 4 bases from J; junction bases left unmatched: 9. The CDR3 spells CASSSGPGTGGYNEQFF. CDR3 in DNA: TGTGCCAGCAGCTCTGGACCAGGGACAGGGGGTTACAATGAGCAGTTCTTC.

This clonotype was detected only a few times. The V and J genes are TRBV7-2 and TRBJ2-5, with a tentative D call TRBD2 (5 bases). In germline, CDR1 is SGHTA, CDR2 FQGNSA. The ends were cut back, 1 base at V and 5 bases at J, with 8 bases in the middle. This CDR3 is 13 amino acids long. DNA for the CDR3: TGTGCCAGCAGCTTAGAGAGGGTCGAGACCCAGTACTTC. Its protein is CASSLERVETQYF.

This clonotype was seen a handful of times. The genes are TRBV5-1 and TRBJ1-2, with no clear D. This CDR3 has 14 amino acids. The V gene lost 0 bases and the J gene lost 5 bases, with 11 bases spanning the gap. Germline V gives CDR1 SGHRS, CDR2 YFSETQ. The chain's CDR3 is CASSLGSAYYGYTF. The CDR3 DNA reads as TGCGCCAGCAGCTTGGGGTCCGCGTATTATGGCTACACCTTC.

This chain uses TRBV20-1 with TRBJ1-1; tentative D call: TRBD1 (6 bases). Trimming left V 0 bases short and J 1 base short, with 21 bases between. Germline V lookup: CDR1 DFQATT, CDR2 SNEGSKA (reference sequence). The CDR3 has 18 amino acids. The CDR3 nucleotides are TGCAGTGCTAGAGATTGGGGGGGCTCCCTCTCTGCGAACACTGAAGCTTTCTTT. Its translation is CSARDWGGSLSANTEAFF.

A remark on this clonotype: One junction end does not reproduce the germline sequence, and a read error may be involved. The V and J genes are TRBV3-1 and TRBJ2-1; D is unclear. Germline CDR1 LGHDT, CDR2 YNNKEL (reference sequence). There are 15 residues in the CDR3. The CDR3 spells CACSQEPGTYNEQFF. In DNA, the CDR3 is TGTGCCTGCAGCCAAGAGCCAGGAACCTACAATGAGCAGTTCTTC.

This chain uses TRBV7-6 with TRBJ2-1, with 10 bases that match TRBD2. Germline trimming cut 5 bases from V and 3 bases from J; bases unmatched to any gene: 10. This CDR3 contains 17 residues. Germline CDR1 and CDR2: SGHVS and FNYEAQ. CDR3 nucleotides: TGTGCCAGCAGCCCCCGCCTAGCGGGAGCGGGCTACAATGAGCAGTTCTTC. Its protein is CASSPRLAGAGYNEQFF. Together with reference TRBV7-6 and TRBJ2-1, the CDR3 gives the full variable domain: GAGVSQSPRYKVTKRGQDVALRCDPISGHVSLYWYRQALGQGPEFLTYFNYEAQQDKSGLPNDRFSAERPEGSISTLTIQRTEQRDSAMYRCASSPRLAGAGYNEQFFGPGTRLTVL.

This chain links TRBV20-1 with TRBJ1-2, with D tentatively TRBD1 (5 bases). Trimming shortened V by 1 base and J by 3 bases, and 6 bases separated the two germline ends. The CDR3 sequence is 12 residues long. Germline lookup yields CDR1 DFQATT and CDR2 SNEGSKA (reference sequence). The chain's CDR3 is CSARGGHYGYTF. CDR3 DNA: TGCAGTGCTAGAGGGGGCCACTATGGCTACACCTTC.

This clonotype was detected a few times. The rearrangement joins TRBV12-3 or TRBV12-4 to TRBJ1-1; D not certain. The germline V and J ends were trimmed by 3 bases and 8 bases, with 10 bases remaining between them. This CDR3 has 12 amino acids. DNA of the CDR3: TGTGCCAGCAGTTTGGGTGCGCACGAAGCTTTCTTT. Residues: CASSLGAHEAFF.

This clonotype was observed a handful of times. The CDR3 sequence: CSAQDRVLAQPQHF. DNA of the CDR3: TGCAGTGCCCAGGACAGGGTTCTAGCTCAGCCCCAGCATTTT. The chain has TRBV20-1 and TRBJ1-5; 8 bases match TRBD1. V was clipped by 6 bases and J by 6 bases; unmatched bases: 10. CDR3 size: 14 residues. Germline V lookup: CDR1 DFQATT, CDR2 SNEGSKA (reference sequence).

The J gene is TRBJ1-2, the V gene TRBV20-1; no firm D call. Germline V lookup: CDR1 DFQATT, CDR2 SNEGSKA (reference sequence). This CDR3 has 15 residues. Trimming removed 1 base from V and 4 bases from J, with 16 bases in between. This CDR3 reads CSARVGPRTRYGYTF. The CDR3 bases are TGCAGTGCTAGAGTGGGCCCCCGGACCCGCTATGGCTACACCTTC.

This clonotype was found a few times. The chain employs TRBV5-1 and TRBJ1-4, with 8 bases matching TRBD1. Germline trimming cut 4 bases from V and 8 bases from J; bases unmatched to any gene: 10. The CDR3 is 15 amino acids. Per germline, CDR1 SGHRS and CDR2 YFSETQ. In DNA form, the CDR3 reads TGCGCCAGCAGCGAGAACACCGGGACAGGCGAAAAACTGTTTTTT. Protein product: CASSENTGTGEKLFF.

The genes are TRBV4-2 and TRBJ2-4; TRBD2 matches 9 bases. This CDR3 spans 16 amino acids. V trimming: 4 bases; J trimming: 4 bases; junction bases outside the gene matches: 8. Germline loops: CDR1 LGHNA, CDR2 YNFKEQ. DNA of the CDR3: TGTGCCAGCAGCCCTGGGACTAGCCAGGAGAAAAACATTCAGTACTTC. It is translated as CASSPGTSQEKNIQYF.

The genes are TRBV25-1 and TRBJ2-7; D not certain. This CDR3 comprises 12 residues. Germline V gene data show CDR1 as MGHDK and CDR2 as SYGVNS. V was clipped by 8 bases and J by 5 bases, with 13 bases between them. The CDR3 region is CASANEVDEQYF. The CDR3 nucleotides are TGTGCCAGCGCTAATGAGGTGGACGAGCAGTACTTC.

This clonotype was seen at least ten times. The V call is TRBV28, the J call TRBJ2-7, with TRBD1 identical over 7 bases. This CDR3 is 16 amino acids long. The V gene end was trimmed by 5 bases and the J gene end by 4 bases; junction bases not matched to a gene: 14. The germline V gene has CDR1 MDHEN and CDR2 SYDVKM. DNA for the CDR3: TGTGCCAGCAGTGCTCTACGATACAGGGGATCATACGAGCAGTACTTC. Its translation is CASSALRYRGSYEQYF.

J is TRBJ2-1 and V is TRBV2; D not resolved. The CDR3 sequence is 13 residues long. Per the germline V gene, CDR1 is SNHLY and CDR2 is FYNNEI. Trimming shortened V by 8 bases and J by 7 bases, and 15 bases separated the two germline ends. CDR3 sequence reads: CASPGPGVNEQFF. The CDR3 DNA reads as TGTGCCAGCCCGGGTCCTGGGGTGAATGAGCAGTTCTTC. Variable domain in full (rest from reference TRBV2 and TRBJ2-1): EPEVTQTPSHQVTQMGQEVILRCVPISNHLYFYWYRQILGQKVEFLVSFYNNEISEKSEIFDDQFSVERPDGSNFTLKIRSTKLEDSAMYFCASPGPGVNEQFFGPGTRLTVL.

This clonotype was detected a few times. The V gene is TRBV12-3 or TRBV12-4, the J gene TRBJ1-5; D unclear. V shed 2 bases and J shed 7 bases, with 15 bases lying between them. The CDR3 is made up of 15 amino acids. The CDR3 DNA reads TGTGCCAGCAGTTTATCAGGACGGTTAGAACAGCCCCAGCATTTT. Translation gives CASSLSGRLEQPQHF.